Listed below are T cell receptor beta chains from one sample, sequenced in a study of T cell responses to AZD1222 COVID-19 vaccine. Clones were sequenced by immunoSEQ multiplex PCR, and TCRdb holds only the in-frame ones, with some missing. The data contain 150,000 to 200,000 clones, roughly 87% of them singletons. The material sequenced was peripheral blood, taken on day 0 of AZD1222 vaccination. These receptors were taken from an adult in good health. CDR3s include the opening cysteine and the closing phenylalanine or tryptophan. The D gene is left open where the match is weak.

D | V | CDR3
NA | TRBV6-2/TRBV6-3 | CASSYSQANQETQYF
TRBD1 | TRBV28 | CASRETGGRRELFF
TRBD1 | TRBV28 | CASSLLGGQNYGYTF
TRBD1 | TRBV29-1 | CSVDRDSTMNTEAFF
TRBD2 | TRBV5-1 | CASSTGTSTGELFF
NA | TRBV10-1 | CASSEGRQPYEQYF
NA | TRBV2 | CASSHTPGGGNGYTF
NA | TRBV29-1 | CSVQGHLQETQYF
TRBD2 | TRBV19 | CASSIGEPGGTGELFF
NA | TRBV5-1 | CASSLDGGKEVLF
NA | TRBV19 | CASSRSGKRENQPQHF
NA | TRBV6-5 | CASSYGGVSEAFF
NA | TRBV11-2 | CASRWTGRGPYEQYF
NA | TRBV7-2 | CASSLTPGPSNQPQHF
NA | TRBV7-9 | CASSLVKISTDTQYF
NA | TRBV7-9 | CASSRIQLQGNTIYF
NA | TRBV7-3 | CASSLSQGLTGELFF
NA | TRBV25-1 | CASRFTSTDTQYF
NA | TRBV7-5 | CVRSLSGLAGADWAYEQYF
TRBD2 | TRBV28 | CASQHKREGRDTQYF
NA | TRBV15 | CATSRGGESTEAFF
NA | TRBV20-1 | CSASKRNEQFF
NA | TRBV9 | CASSAPHRRKKLFF
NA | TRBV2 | CASCWVGANVLTF
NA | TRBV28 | CASSSTGISPLHF
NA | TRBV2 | CASSRTDTQYF
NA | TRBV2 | CASSRSETQYF
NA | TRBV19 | CASGRQGNQPQHF
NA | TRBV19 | CASSTADGEQFF
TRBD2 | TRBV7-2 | CASSLERLAAYEQYF
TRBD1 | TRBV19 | CASSTSGTGYEQYF
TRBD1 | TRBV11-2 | CASSFRRQGPSGNTIYF